This TCR beta chain was sequenced for a study of graft-versus-host responses after intestinal transplantation. Study as a whole: Following induction with anti-thymocyte globulin, all recipients were given tacrolimus and steroids for three to four years.

Only in-frame clones appear in the TCRdb table, and some are missing; sequencing was by immunoSEQ multiplex PCR. The sample includes around 110,000 clones, around nine tenths seen only once; the top ten take 0.23%. A remark on this clone: The antigen remains unidentified.

Germline CDR1 reads SGDLS; CDR2 reads YYNGEE. CDR3 length: 16 amino acids. V dropped 0 bases and J dropped 5 bases, with 14 bases sitting between them. Study conclusions and caveats: Circulating GvH clone levels at their peak were associated with HvG declines (early post-transplant). Ileal or blood samples showed some GvH clones first, and such clones were also found in recipient marrow.

This chain uses TRBV9 with TRBJ2-2, with D perhaps TRBD1 (6 bases). This material consisted of unstimulated CD4+ T cells sorted from spleen or lymph node cells, taken before transplant. This sequence originates from a human donor who was the organ donor for an intestinal transplant. In nucleotides, the CDR3 is TGTGCCAGCAGCGTAGTGGCTTCAAGGGGGACCGGGGAGCTGTTTTTT. Translation: CASSVVASRGTGELFF.